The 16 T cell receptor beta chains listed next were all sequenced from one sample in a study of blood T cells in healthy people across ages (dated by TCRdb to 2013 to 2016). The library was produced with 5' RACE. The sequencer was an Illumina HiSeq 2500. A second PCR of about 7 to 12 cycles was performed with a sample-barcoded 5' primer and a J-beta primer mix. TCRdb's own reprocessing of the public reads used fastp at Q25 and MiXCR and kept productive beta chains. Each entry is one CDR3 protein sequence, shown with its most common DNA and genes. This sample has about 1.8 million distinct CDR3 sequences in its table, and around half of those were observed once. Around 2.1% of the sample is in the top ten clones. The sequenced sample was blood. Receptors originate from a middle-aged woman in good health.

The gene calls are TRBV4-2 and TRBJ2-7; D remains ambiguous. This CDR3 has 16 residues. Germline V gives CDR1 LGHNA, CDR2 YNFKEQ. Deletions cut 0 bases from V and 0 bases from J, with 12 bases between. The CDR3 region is CASSQDNGANSYEQYF. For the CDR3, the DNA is TGTGCCAGCAGCCAAGATAACGGAGCTAACTCCTACGAGCAGTACTTC.

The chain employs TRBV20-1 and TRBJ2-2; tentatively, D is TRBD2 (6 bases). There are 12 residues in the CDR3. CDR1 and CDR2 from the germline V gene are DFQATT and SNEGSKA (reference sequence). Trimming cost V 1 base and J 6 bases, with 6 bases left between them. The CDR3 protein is CSARAGAGELFF. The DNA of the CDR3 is TGCAGTGCTAGAGCGGGGGCCGGGGAGCTGTTTTTT.

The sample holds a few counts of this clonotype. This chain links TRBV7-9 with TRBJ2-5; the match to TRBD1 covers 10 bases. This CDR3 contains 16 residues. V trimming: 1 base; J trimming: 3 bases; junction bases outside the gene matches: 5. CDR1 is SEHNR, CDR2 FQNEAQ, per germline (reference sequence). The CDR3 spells CASSLGGGTGEETQYF. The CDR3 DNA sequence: TGTGCCAGCAGCTTAGGAGGCGGGACAGGGGAAGAGACCCAGTACTTC.

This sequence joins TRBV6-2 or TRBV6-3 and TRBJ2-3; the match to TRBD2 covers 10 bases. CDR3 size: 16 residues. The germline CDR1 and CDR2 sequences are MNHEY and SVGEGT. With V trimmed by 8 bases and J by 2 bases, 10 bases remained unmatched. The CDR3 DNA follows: TGTGCCAGCGCAGACCTACTAGCGGGGAACACAGATACGCAGTATTTT. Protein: CASADLLAGNTDTQYF.

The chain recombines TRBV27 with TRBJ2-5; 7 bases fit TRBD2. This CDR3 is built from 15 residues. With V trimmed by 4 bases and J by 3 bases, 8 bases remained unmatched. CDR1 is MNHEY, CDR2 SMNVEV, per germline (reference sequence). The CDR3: CASSSGGFQEETQYF. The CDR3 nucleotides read TGTGCCAGCAGTTCGGGGGGATTCCAGGAAGAGACCCAGTACTTC.

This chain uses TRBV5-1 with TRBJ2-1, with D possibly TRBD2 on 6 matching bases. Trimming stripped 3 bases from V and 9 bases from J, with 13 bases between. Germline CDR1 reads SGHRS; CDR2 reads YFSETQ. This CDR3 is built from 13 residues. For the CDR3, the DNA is TGCGCCAGCAGCTCCGGGACTGCCTGTGAGCAGTTCTTC. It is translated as CASSSGTACEQFF.

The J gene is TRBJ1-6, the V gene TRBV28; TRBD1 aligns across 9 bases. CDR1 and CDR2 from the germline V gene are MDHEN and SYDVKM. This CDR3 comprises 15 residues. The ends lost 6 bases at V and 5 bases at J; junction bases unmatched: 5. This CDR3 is CASRQGAQNNSPLHF. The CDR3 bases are TGTGCCAGCAGACAGGGGGCCCAGAATAATTCACCCCTCCACTTT.

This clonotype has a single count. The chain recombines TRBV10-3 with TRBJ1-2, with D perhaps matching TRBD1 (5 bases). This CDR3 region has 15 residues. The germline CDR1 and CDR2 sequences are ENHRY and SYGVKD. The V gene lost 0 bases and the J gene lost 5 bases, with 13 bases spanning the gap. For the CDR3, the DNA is TGTGCCATCAGTGAGTCGGTCCAGGGCTGGTATGGCTACACCTTC. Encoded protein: CAISESVQGWYGYTF.

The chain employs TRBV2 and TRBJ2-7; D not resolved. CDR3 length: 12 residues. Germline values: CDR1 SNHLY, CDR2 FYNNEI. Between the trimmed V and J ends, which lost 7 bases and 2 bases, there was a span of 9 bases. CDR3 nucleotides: TGTGCCAGCAAGACGGTTACCTACGAGCAGTACTTC. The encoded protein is CASKTVTYEQYF.

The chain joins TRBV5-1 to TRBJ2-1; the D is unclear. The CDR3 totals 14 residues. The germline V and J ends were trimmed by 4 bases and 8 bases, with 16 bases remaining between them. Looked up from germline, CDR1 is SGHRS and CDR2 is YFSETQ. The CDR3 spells CASSTGPGGYEQFF. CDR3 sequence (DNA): TGCGCCAGCAGCACCGGACCCGGCGGTTATGAGCAGTTCTTC.

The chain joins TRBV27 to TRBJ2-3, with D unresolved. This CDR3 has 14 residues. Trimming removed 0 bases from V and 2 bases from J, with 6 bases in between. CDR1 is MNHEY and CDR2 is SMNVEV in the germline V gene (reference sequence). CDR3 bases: TGTGCCAGCAGTTTATCGATGGCCACAGATACGCAGTATTTT. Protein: CASSLSMATDTQYF.

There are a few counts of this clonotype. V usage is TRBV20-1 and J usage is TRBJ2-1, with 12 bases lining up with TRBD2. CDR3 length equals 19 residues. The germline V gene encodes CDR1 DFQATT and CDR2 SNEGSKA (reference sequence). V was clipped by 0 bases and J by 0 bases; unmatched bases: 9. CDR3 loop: CSARDASGGASSSYNEQFF. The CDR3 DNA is TGCAGTGCTAGAGATGCTAGCGGGGGGGCCTCGAGCTCCTACAATGAGCAGTTCTTC.

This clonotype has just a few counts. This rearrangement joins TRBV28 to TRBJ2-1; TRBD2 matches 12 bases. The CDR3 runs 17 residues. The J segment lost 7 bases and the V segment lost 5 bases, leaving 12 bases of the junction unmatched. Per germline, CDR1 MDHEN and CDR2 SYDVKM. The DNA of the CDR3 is TGTGCCAGCAGTCCGGCGGGGACTAGCGGGTTGTGGAATGAGCAGTTCTTC. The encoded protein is CASSPAGTSGLWNEQFF.

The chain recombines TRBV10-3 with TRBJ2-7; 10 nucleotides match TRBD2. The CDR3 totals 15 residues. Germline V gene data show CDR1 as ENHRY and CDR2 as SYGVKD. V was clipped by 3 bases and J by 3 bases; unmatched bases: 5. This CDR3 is CAISDLERGGYEQYF. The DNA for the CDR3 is TGTGCCATCAGTGATTTGGAGCGGGGGGGCTACGAGCAGTACTTC.

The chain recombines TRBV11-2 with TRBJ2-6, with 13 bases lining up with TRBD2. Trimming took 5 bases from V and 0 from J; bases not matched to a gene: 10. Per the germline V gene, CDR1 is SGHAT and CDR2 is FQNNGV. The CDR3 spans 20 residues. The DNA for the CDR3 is TGTGCCAGCAGCCATCGACTAGCGGGGGGTGGGTACTCTGGGGCCAACGTCCTGACTTTC. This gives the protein CASSHRLAGGGYSGANVLTF.

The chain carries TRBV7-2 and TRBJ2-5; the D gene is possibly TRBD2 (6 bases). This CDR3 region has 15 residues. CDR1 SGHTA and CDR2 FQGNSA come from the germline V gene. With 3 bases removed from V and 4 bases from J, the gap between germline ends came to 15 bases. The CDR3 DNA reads TGTGCCAGCAGCTTTAAACAGGCCGGGAGAGAGACCCAGTACTTC. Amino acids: CASSFKQAGRETQYF.